The rows below give T cell receptor beta chains drawn from one sample of a study of T cells in localized non-small cell lung cancer. Produced via immunoSEQ multiplex PCR; TCRdb's table is partial and in-frame only. The table shows around 3,000 clones, with 20% to 30% occurring only once. The sequencing here drew on normal lung tissue next to the tumor, taken before any cancer treatment. Receptors were obtained from a male donor at least 60 years old with stage II lung adenocarcinoma. The CDR3 runs from the conserved cysteine through the conserved F or W. A D gene is named only where the DNA matches it firmly. Expanded clones are given a class, and other clones once, few, many or no size at all.

TRBD1	TRBV6-8	TRBJ1-2	few	CAIRDRVNYGYTF	TGTGCCATCAGGGACAGGGTAAACTATGGCTACACCTTC
NA	TRBV30	TRBJ1-3	NA	CASTRGTSGNTIYF	TGTGCCTCAACCCGAGGGACCTCTGGAAACACCATATATTTT
NA	TRBV28	TRBJ1-1	few	CASSPPAEATEAFF	TGTGCCAGCAGTCCCCCAGCTGAGGCCACTGAAGCTTTCTTT
TRBD1	TRBV28	TRBJ1-4	few	CATHTGTGVEKLFF	TGTGCCACCCATACCGGGACAGGTGTTGAAAAACTGTTTTTT
TRBD1	TRBV11-3	TRBJ1-5	large	CASSRDRGQDQPQHF	TGTGCCAGCAGCCGCGACAGGGGGCAGGATCAGCCCCAGCATTTT
NA	TRBV10-2	TRBJ2-3	NA	CASVRLDPNTDTQYF	TGCGCCAGCGTACGACTCGACCCAAACACAGATACGCAGTATTTT
NA	TRBV19	TRBJ2-3	NA	CASSTRLEGLVGYTQYF	TGTGCCAGTAGTACCCGACTGGAGGGGTTGGTCGGGTATACGCAGTATTTT
NA	TRBV7-2	TRBJ1-2	large	CASSFGGNYGYTF	TGTGCCAGCAGCTTCGGGGGGAACTATGGCTACACCTTC
NA	TRBV6-8	TRBJ1-6	medium-sized	CASSEGGAGLNRSPLHF	TGTGCCAGCAGTGAGGGGGGGGCGGGATTAAATCGTTCACCCCTCCACTTT
TRBD1	TRBV30	TRBJ1-4	NA	CAWSGGTVNEKLFF	TGTGCCTGGAGTGGAGGGACAGTAAATGAAAAACTGTTTTTT
NA	TRBV6-8	TRBJ2-2	few	CASSPQRRAGELFF	NA
NA	TRBV19	TRBJ2-1	NA	CASSLGAIPYNEQFF	TGTGCCAGTAGTCTGGGGGCAATTCCCTACAATGAGCAGTTCTTC
TRBD1	TRBV6-8	TRBJ2-3	NA	CASEDRGTDTQYF	TGTGCCAGCGAGGACAGGGGCACAGATACGCAGTATTTT
TRBD1	TRBV11-3	TRBJ1-6	many	CASSQGDRGNSPLHF	TGTGCCAGCAGCCAAGGGGACAGGGGTAATTCACCCCTCCACTTT